One T cell receptor (beta chain) is described in this entry. As yet, its antigen is unknown. It was with 60 Vbeta and 13 Jbeta primers that the PCR ran. TCRdb's table, derived via immunoSEQ multiplex PCR, lists solely in-frame clones and lacks some. The table counts roughly 40,000 clones; over 1% lies in the top ten. The data belong to a study of cytomegalovirus exposure and HLA in healthy donors. Study results and limitations: About 87% or about 30% of the time was how often most TCR beta V segments were productive, according to an earlier analysis. Accurate predictions that matched the HLA-A and HLA-B alleles of most subjects were reportedly made from TCR beta sequences.

The CDR3 runs 15 residues. Germline values: CDR1 SGHRS, CDR2 YFSETQ. Between the trimmed V and J ends, which lost 6 bases and 0 bases, there was a span of 13 bases. This sequence originates from a man aged 30 to 39 in good health and CMV-seronegative. What was sequenced was PBMCs. The V call is TRBV5-1, the J call TRBJ1-3; D remains unclear. Here the CDR3 DNA reads TGCGCCAGCACCCTCGACACCAGCTCTGGAAACACCATATATTTT. It is translated as CASTLDTSSGNTIYF.